This is a list of T cell receptor beta chains from one sample in a study of T cells in narcolepsy. The method was immunoSEQ multiplex PCR; TCRdb's version includes in-frame clones alone and lacks a portion of them. The sample records over 10,000 clones, about 89% being singletons. Sequenced input: CD45RA- memory CD4+ T cells from PBMCs. These receptors were obtained from a human donor with narcolepsy. Each CDR3 is given with its conserved first and last residue. D genes are given only for firm matches. A clone size is listed for some rows: how often the clone was seen (once, few, many), or a class if it is expanded.

d_gene | abundance | j_gene | v_gene | CDR3aa | CDR3nt
TRBD2 | . | TRBJ2-5 | TRBV7-2 | CASSLAAGGPAETQYF | TGTGCCAGCAGCTTAGCGGCGGGAGGGCCAGCAGAGACCCAGTACTTC
TRBD2 | once | TRBJ2-1 | TRBV7-2 | CASSLGAGGSGGYNEQFF | TGTGCCAGCAGCTTAGGGGCTGGAGGCAGCGGGGGTTACAATGAGCAGTTCTTC
TRBD2 | . | TRBJ2-5 | TRBV7-6 | CASSLRGPGLAGRGGETQYF | TGTGCCAGCAGCTTACGGGGCCCGGGACTAGCGGGACGAGGCGGAGAGACCCAGTACTTC
. | . | TRBJ1-5 | TRBV19 | CASSPRTDHQPQHF | TGTGCCAGTAGTCCCCGGACAGACCATCAGCCCCAGCATTTT
TRBD2 | . | TRBJ2-4 | TRBV5-4 | CASSSGTTQKNIQYF | TGTGCCAGCAGCTCAGGGACTACCCAGAAAAACATTCAGTACTTC
. | few | TRBJ1-1 | TRBV19 | CATAVRNTEAFF | TGTGCCACCGCAGTCCGAAACACTGAAGCTTTCTTT
. | . | TRBJ2-1 | TRBV30 | CAWSRGTSYNEQFF | TGTGCCTGGAGTAGGGGGACCTCCTACAATGAGCAGTTCTTC
TRBD2 | . | TRBJ2-5 | TRBV5-6 | CASSLGRLAGVSETQYF | TGTGCCAGCAGCTTGGGGAGACTAGCGGGAGTTTCGGAGACCCAGTACTTC
TRBD2 | . | TRBJ2-7 | TRBV7-2 | CASSFSATSAAYEQYF | TGTGCCAGCAGCTTCAGTGCAACTAGCGCTGCCTACGAGCAGTACTTC
TRBD1 | . | TRBJ2-7 | TRBV5-1 | CASSLGQGEQYF | TGCGCCAGCAGCTTGGGACAGGGTGAGCAGTACTTC
. | once | TRBJ1-5 | TRBV19 | CASSMSQPMPIARNQPQHF | TGTGCCAGTAGTATGAGTCAGCCAATGCCGATAGCCCGAAATCAGCCCCAGCATTTT
TRBD2 | . | TRBJ2-5 | TRBV7-8 | CAWGREGVETQYF | TGTGCCTGGGGGCGGGAGGGTGTGGAGACCCAGTACTTC
TRBD1 | . | TRBJ2-5 | TRBV5-1 | CASSLGDRENQETQYF | TGCGCCAGCAGCTTGGGGGACAGGGAAAACCAAGAGACCCAGTACTTC
. | . | TRBJ2-1 | TRBV19 | CASSKSGLHEQFF | TGTGCCAGTAGTAAGTCCGGACTGCATGAGCAGTTCTTC
. | . | TRBJ2-7 | TRBV5-8 | CASSLRTTNKLMTYEQYF | TGTGCCAGCAGCTTGAGGACTACTAATAAACTCATGACCTACGAGCAGTACTTC
TRBD1 | . | TRBJ1-4 | TRBV2 | CASSGGDSSNEKLFF | TGTGCCAGCAGTGGGGGGGACAGTTCTAATGAAAAACTGTTTTTT
TRBD2 | . | TRBJ2-5 | TRBV6-5 | CASTVSGGETQYF | TGTGCCAGCACCGTCTCGGGGGGAGAGACCCAGTACTTC
TRBD2 | once | TRBJ2-2 | TRBV18 | CASVPGLAGVQTGELFF | TGTGCCAGCGTCCCAGGGCTAGCGGGAGTACAAACCGGGGAGCTGTTTTTT
TRBD2 | . | TRBJ2-3 | TRBV9 | CASSASSGRAPDTQYF | TGTGCCAGCAGCGCCTCTAGCGGGAGGGCCCCAGATACGCAGTATTTT
TRBD1 | once | TRBJ1-2 | TRBV2 | CASREQGQGGGYTF | TGTGCCAGCAGGGAGCAGGGACAGGGCGGTGGCTACACCTTC